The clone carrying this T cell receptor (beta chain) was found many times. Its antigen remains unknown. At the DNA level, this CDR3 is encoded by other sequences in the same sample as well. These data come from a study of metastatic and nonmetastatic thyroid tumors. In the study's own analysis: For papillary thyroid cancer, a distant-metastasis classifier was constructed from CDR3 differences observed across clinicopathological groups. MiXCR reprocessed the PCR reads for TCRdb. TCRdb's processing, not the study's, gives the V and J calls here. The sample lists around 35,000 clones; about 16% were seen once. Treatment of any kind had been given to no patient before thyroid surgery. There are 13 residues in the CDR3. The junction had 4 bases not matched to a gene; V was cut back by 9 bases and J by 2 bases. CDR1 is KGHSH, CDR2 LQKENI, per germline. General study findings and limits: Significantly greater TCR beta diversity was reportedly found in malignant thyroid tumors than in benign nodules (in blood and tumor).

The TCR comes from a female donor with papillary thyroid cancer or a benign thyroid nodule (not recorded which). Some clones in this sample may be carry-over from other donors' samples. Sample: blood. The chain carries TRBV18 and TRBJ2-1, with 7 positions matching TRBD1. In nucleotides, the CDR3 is TGTGCCAGTCTCGGACAGGCCTACAATGAGCAGTTCTTC. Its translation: CASLGQAYNEQFF.